This is a list of T cell receptor beta chains from one sample in a study of blood T cells in healthy people across ages. TCRdb fed the 5' RACE reads into MiXCR, producing one record per CDR3 protein. The sample contains 1.8 million or so distinct CDR3 sequences, about two fifths of which appear only once. Material for sequencing was blood. Receptors originate from a human donor in good health. Both conserved end residues are part of each CDR3. Fields, in order: J gene, CDR3 length, V gene, clone size, D gene, CDR3 DNA, CDR3 protein. The D gene is left open where the match is weak. Where a row states a size, it is once, few, many or the class of an expanded clone; other rows omit it.

J: TRBJ2-4; length: 15; V: TRBV4-1; size: once; D: TRBD1; DNA: TGCGCCAGCAGCCAGGGAGGACAGGGCCCCTTAAAGCAGTACTTC; CDR3: CASSQGGQGPLKQYF
J: TRBJ2-7; length: 14; V: TRBV6-5; size: .; D: .; DNA: TGTGCCAGCAAATATTCAAACAGTCCCTACGAGCAGTACTTC; CDR3: CASKYSNSPYEQYF
J: TRBJ2-5; length: 14; V: TRBV29-1; size: few; D: TRBD1; DNA: TGCAGCGTGTTGAATACAGGGGAATCAGAGACCCAGTACTTC; CDR3: CSVLNTGESETQYF
J: TRBJ2-1; length: 12; V: TRBV15; size: many; D: TRBD2; DNA: TGTGCCACGGTTAGCGGGGGTGGAGAGCAGTTCTTC; CDR3: CATVSGGGEQFF
J: TRBJ1-1; length: 15; V: TRBV14; size: .; D: TRBD1; DNA: TGTGCCAGCAGCCACTCAGGGGGCTGGTGGACTGAAGCTTTCTTT; CDR3: CASSHSGGWWTEAFF
J: TRBJ1-4; length: 15; V: TRBV10-3; size: .; D: TRBD1; DNA: TGTGCCATCAGTGGTAAAATTGGGACAGATGAAAAACTGTTTTTT; CDR3: CAISGKIGTDEKLFF
J: TRBJ1-1; length: 13; V: TRBV3-1; size: .; D: .; DNA: TGTGCCAGCAGCCAAGATTTCGCCACTGAAGCTTTCTTT; CDR3: CASSQDFATEAFF
J: TRBJ1-5; length: 14; V: TRBV6-1; size: .; D: .; DNA: TGTGCCAGCAGGGAGGTAAGGGGCCGACAGCCCCAGCATTTT; CDR3: CASREVRGRQPQHF
J: TRBJ2-2; length: 12; V: TRBV6-2/TRBV6-3; size: .; D: .; DNA: TGTGCCAGCAGACCTCGAACCGGGGAGCTGTTTTTT; CDR3: CASRPRTGELFF
J: TRBJ2-7; length: 17; V: TRBV4-3; size: .; D: TRBD2; DNA: TGCGCCAGCAGCCAAGATCCTAGCGGGGGGGAGGACCACGAGCAGTACTTC; CDR3: CASSQDPSGGEDHEQYF
J: TRBJ1-2; length: 15; V: TRBV20-1; size: .; D: .; DNA: TGCAGTGCTAGAGATCTTGTCGACGGCTTATATGGCTACACCTTC; CDR3: CSARDLVDGLYGYTF
J: TRBJ2-7; length: 16; V: TRBV12-3/TRBV12-4; size: .; D: TRBD2; DNA: TGTGCCAGCAGCATGACTAGCGGGGGTTCCTCATACGAGCAGTACTTC; CDR3: CASSMTSGGSSYEQYF
J: TRBJ2-1; length: 17; V: TRBV11-2; size: .; D: .; DNA: TGTGCCAGCAGCTTAAACGTTCTTTCTGGGGGGTTTAATGAGCAGTTCTTC; CDR3: CASSLNVLSGGFNEQFF
J: TRBJ2-3; length: 16; V: TRBV20-1; size: many; D: TRBD2; DNA: TGCAGTGCTAGCCCGGTCAGCGGGGCGATCACAGATACGCAGTATTTT; CDR3: CSASPVSGAITDTQYF
J: TRBJ1-1; length: 13; V: TRBV29-1; size: few; D: .; DNA: TGCAGCGTTGGTCGTCAGCCGAACACTGAAGCTTTCTTT; CDR3: CSVGRQPNTEAFF
J: TRBJ2-1; length: 14; V: TRBV5-1; size: .; D: .; DNA: TGCGCCAGCAGCCCCGTGGGGGGATACCATGAGCAGTTCTTC; CDR3: CASSPVGGYHEQFF
J: TRBJ2-7; length: 15; V: TRBV19; size: .; D: .; DNA: TGTGCCGGTAGTAGCGTGGAGGGGAAGGGGTATGAGCAGTACTTC; CDR3: CAGSSVEGKGYEQYF
J: TRBJ1-2; length: 15; V: TRBV2; size: .; D: .; DNA: TGTGCCAGCAGTGAAGGCAGGGCTAGTATCTATGGCTACACCTTC; CDR3: CASSEGRASIYGYTF
J: TRBJ1-2; length: 13; V: TRBV9; size: .; D: .; DNA: TGTGCCAGCAGCGTAGCCCAGGGAGACGGCTACACCTTC; CDR3: CASSVAQGDGYTF
J: TRBJ2-1; length: 12; V: TRBV7-6; size: .; D: .; DNA: TGTGCCAGCAGCTTATCACCCAATGAGCAGTTCTTC; CDR3: CASSLSPNEQFF
J: TRBJ2-6; length: 15; V: TRBV18; size: .; D: .; DNA: TGTGCCAGCAGCCCGGGGGTCGCTGGGGCCAACGTCCTGACTTTC; CDR3: CASSPGVAGANVLTF
J: TRBJ2-4; length: 14; V: TRBV30; size: .; D: TRBD1; DNA: TGTGCCTGGGAAACAGGGGACGGCAAAAACATTCAGTACTTC; CDR3: CAWETGDGKNIQYF
J: TRBJ2-5; length: 16; V: TRBV7-9; size: .; D: .; DNA: TGTGCCAGCAGCTCTATGACCGGGACCTCCCAAGAGACCCAGTACTTC; CDR3: CASSSMTGTSQETQYF
J: TRBJ2-1; length: 15; V: TRBV9; size: few; D: .; DNA: TGTGCCAGCAGCGTAGAGCTGTTTAATGGCAATGAGCAGTTCTTC; CDR3: CASSVELFNGNEQFF
J: TRBJ1-1; length: 13; V: TRBV20-1; size: few; D: .; DNA: TGCAGTGCTCTCGGGCAGATGAACACTGAAGCTTTCTTT; CDR3: CSALGQMNTEAFF
J: TRBJ1-5; length: 14; V: TRBV29-1; size: .; D: .; DNA: TGCAGCGTTTCCGGGGGCGCCGGCAATCAGCCCCAGCATTTT; CDR3: CSVSGGAGNQPQHF
J: TRBJ1-1; length: 14; V: TRBV28; size: .; D: .; DNA: TGTGCCAGCGTTATCAATTTCGTTGGCACTGAAGCTTTCTTT; CDR3: CASVINFVGTEAFF
J: TRBJ2-1; length: 14; V: TRBV3-1; size: few; D: .; DNA: TGTGCCAGCAGCCAAGTGGGGGCTGGACTAGAGCAGTTCTTC; CDR3: CASSQVGAGLEQFF
J: TRBJ1-4; length: 14; V: TRBV15; size: .; D: TRBD1; DNA: TGTGCCACCAACGCTGACAGGGGGGCTGAAAAACTGTTTTTT; CDR3: CATNADRGAEKLFF
J: TRBJ2-7; length: 12; V: TRBV20-1; size: .; D: .; DNA: TGCAGTGCTAAGGAGGGGCCCTACGAGCAGTACTTC; CDR3: CSAKEGPYEQYF
J: TRBJ2-1; length: 14; V: TRBV14; size: .; D: .; DNA: TGTGCCAGCAGCTCGACAGGGAGGGGTGGTGAGCAGTTCTTC; CDR3: CASSSTGRGGEQFF
J: TRBJ2-2; length: 15; V: TRBV6-5; size: few; D: TRBD1; DNA: TGTGCCAGCAGTTACAGGGGGCGCGGCACCGGGGAGCTGTTTTTT; CDR3: CASSYRGRGTGELFF
J: TRBJ2-1; length: 15; V: TRBV5-1; size: .; D: TRBD2; DNA: TGCGCCAGCAGCGTATCGGGACTAGCGACCAATGAGCAGTTCTTC; CDR3: CASSVSGLATNEQFF
J: TRBJ1-6; length: 17; V: TRBV20-1; size: .; D: .; DNA: TGCAGTGCTAGAGGGGAGGGGTCGAGCTCCTATAATTCACCCCTCCACTTT; CDR3: CSARGEGSSSYNSPLHF
J: TRBJ2-7; length: 14; V: TRBV28; size: .; D: TRBD1; DNA: TGTGCCAGCTCCGGGGGACAGGGGTCTGACGAGCAGTACTTC; CDR3: CASSGGQGSDEQYF
J: TRBJ2-6; length: 16; V: TRBV5-5; size: few; D: .; DNA: TGTGCCAGCGGATCTCACTCAGGGGCTGGGGCCAACGTCCTGACTTTC; CDR3: CASGSHSGAGANVLTF
J: TRBJ1-3; length: 17; V: TRBV6-5; size: .; D: .; DNA: TGTGCCAGCAGTTACTCGATAGCGGGGACCTCTGGAAACACCATATATTTT; CDR3: CASSYSIAGTSGNTIYF
J: TRBJ1-1; length: 15; V: TRBV10-3; size: few; D: TRBD1; DNA: TGTGCCATCGGTGGGACAGGGGGTGAGAGAGCTGAAGCTTTCTTT; CDR3: CAIGGTGGERAEAFF
J: TRBJ2-5; length: 14; V: TRBV29-1; size: few; D: TRBD1; DNA: TGCAGCGTTGATGACAGGGGCCGTCAAGAGACCCAGTACTTC; CDR3: CSVDDRGRQETQYF
J: TRBJ2-1; length: 15; V: TRBV6-2/TRBV6-3; size: .; D: .; DNA: TGTGCCAGCAGCTTTACAGGGCCGTCCTACAATGAGCAGTTCTTC; CDR3: CASSFTGPSYNEQFF
J: TRBJ2-1; length: 16; V: TRBV7-3; size: .; D: TRBD2; DNA: TGTGCCAGCAGCTTAAAGGCGGGGGGGATATACAATGAGCAGTTCTTC; CDR3: CASSLKAGGIYNEQFF
J: TRBJ2-2; length: 14; V: TRBV13; size: once; D: .; DNA: TGTGCCAGCAGCTTTTCGGTCCTCGCCGGGGAGCTGTTTTTT; CDR3: CASSFSVLAGELFF
J: TRBJ2-1; length: 14; V: TRBV4-1; size: few; D: .; DNA: TGCGCCAGCAGCCAAACACGACACAGGGATGAGCAGTTCTTC; CDR3: CASSQTRHRDEQFF
J: TRBJ2-1; length: 15; V: TRBV11-3; size: few; D: TRBD2; DNA: TGTGCCAGCAGCACTACTAGCGGGGGCCTCAATGAGCAGTTCTTC; CDR3: CASSTTSGGLNEQFF
J: TRBJ2-7; length: 13; V: TRBV10-3; size: .; D: .; DNA: TGTGCCATCAGCAAGGGGGATCCCTACGAGCGGTACTTC; CDR3: CAISKGDPYERYF
J: TRBJ2-3; length: 15; V: TRBV20-1; size: few; D: .; DNA: TGCAGTGCTACCAACAGCAGGGAGCCCACAGATACGCAGTATTTT; CDR3: CSATNSREPTDTQYF